The clone carrying this T cell receptor beta chain has just one count. This entry belongs to a study of blood T cell repertoires in COVID-19. Sequencing was performed with immunoSEQ multiplex PCR; in TCRdb, only in-frame clones are kept and a portion is missing. Here the sample spans roughly 190,000 clones, about 90% being singletons. CDR3 length: 14 residues. Germline-derived CDR1 and CDR2 are MNHEY and SMNVEV (reference sequence). The ends lost 3 bases at V and 6 bases at J; junction bases unmatched: 4. The chain has TRBV27 and TRBJ2-7, with TRBD1 matching over 11 bases. This TCR came from a woman aged 60 to 75 with COVID-19, enrolled during active disease. The specimen sequenced was peripheral blood. In DNA form, the CDR3 reads TGTGCCAGCAGTTTTGGACAGGGGGCGGCCGAGCAGTACTTC. The encoded protein is CASSFGQGAAEQYF.